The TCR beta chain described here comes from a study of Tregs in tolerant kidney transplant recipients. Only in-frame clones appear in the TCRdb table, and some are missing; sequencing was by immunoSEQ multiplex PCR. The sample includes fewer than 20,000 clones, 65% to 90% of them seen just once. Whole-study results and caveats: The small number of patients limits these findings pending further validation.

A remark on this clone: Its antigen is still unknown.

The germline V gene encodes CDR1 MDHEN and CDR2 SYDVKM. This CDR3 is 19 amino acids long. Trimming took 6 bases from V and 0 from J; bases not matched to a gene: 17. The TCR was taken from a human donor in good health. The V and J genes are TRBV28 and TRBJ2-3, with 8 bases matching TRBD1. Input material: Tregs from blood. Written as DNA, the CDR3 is TGTGCCAGCAGGCCGAAGTGGGACAGGCGACGGATAAGCACAGATACGCAGTATTTT. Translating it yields CASRPKWDRRRISTDTQYF.